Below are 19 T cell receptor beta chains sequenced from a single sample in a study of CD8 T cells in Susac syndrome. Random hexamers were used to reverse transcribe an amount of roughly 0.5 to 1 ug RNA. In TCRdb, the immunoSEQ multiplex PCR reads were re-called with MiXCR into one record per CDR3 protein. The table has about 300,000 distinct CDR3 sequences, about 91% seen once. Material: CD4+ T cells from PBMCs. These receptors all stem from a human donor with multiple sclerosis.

CDR3 protein: CASSQTLAGSYEQYF. CDR3 DNA: TGTGCCAGCAGCCAAACTCTAGCGGGGTCCTACGAGCAGTACTTC. The chain is built from TRBV3-1 and TRBJ2-7; 9 bases align to TRBD2. This CDR3 is built from 15 residues. Germline lookup yields CDR1 LGHDT and CDR2 YNNKEL (reference sequence). The trim removed 2 bases at V and 1 base at J, leaving 3 bases unmatched.

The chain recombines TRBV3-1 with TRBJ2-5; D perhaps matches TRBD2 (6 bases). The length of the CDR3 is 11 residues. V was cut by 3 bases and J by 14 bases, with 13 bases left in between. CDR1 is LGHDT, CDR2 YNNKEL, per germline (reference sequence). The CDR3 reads CASSQRRDSYF. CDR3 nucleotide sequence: TGTGCCAGCAGCCAGCGCCGGGACTCTTACTTC.

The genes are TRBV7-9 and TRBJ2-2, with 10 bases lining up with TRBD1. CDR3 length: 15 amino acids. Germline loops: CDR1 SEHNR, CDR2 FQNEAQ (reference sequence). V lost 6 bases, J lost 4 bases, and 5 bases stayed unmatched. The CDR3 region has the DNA TGTGCCAGCAGGGCACGGGACAGGGGCACCGGGGAGCTGTTTTTT. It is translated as CASRARDRGTGELFF.

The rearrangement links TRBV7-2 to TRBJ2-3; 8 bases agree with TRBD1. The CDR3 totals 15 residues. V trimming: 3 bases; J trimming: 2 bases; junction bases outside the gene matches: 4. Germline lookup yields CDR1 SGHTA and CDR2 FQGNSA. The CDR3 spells CASSFRGQITDTQYF. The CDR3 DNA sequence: TGTGCCAGCAGCTTCAGGGGGCAGATCACAGATACGCAGTATTTT.

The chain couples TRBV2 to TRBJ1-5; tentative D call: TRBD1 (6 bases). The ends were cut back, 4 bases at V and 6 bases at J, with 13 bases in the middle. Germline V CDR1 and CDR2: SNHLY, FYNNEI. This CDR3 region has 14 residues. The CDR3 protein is CASSGGQVFQPQHF. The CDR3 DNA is TGTGCCAGCAGTGGGGGACAAGTATTTCAGCCCCAGCATTTT.

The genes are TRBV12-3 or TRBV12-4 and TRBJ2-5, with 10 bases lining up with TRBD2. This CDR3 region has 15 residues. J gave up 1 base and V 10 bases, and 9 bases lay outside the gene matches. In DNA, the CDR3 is TGTGCCACCCGGAGGTCTAGCGGGAGCCAAGAGACCCAGTACTTC. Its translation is CATRRSSGSQETQYF.

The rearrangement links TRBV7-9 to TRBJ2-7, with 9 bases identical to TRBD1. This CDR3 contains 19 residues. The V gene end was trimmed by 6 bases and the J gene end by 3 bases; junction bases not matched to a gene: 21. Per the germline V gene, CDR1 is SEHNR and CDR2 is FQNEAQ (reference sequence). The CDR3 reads CASSKLPGQGRFAVYEQYF. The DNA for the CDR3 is TGTGCCAGCAGTAAGCTACCGGGACAGGGTCGATTTGCCGTCTACGAGCAGTACTTC.

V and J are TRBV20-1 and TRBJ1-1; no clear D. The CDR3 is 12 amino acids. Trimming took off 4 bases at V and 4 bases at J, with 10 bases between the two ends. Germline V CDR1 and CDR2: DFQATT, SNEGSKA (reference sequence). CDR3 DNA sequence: TGCAGTGCTATAGGGCAGATCACTGAAGCTTTCTTT. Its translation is CSAIGQITEAFF.

Here the CDR3 DNA reads TGTGCCACCAGTCTGGGGACTCAAGGACAGCTTAAAAATAGCAATCAGCCCCAGCATTTT. It codes for CATSLGTQGQLKNSNQPQHF. The chain carries TRBV24-1 and TRBJ1-5, with D perhaps TRBD1 (6 bases). The V and J ends lost 6 bases and 0 bases respectively, with 26 bases between them. This CDR3 is 20 amino acids long. Germline CDR1 reads KGHDR; CDR2 reads SFDVKD.

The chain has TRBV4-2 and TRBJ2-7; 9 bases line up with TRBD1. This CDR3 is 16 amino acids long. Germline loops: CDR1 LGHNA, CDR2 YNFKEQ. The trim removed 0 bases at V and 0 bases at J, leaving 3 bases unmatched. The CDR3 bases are TGTGCCAGCAGCCAAGACCGGGACAGGGTCTCCTACGAGCAGTACTTC. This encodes CASSQDRDRVSYEQYF.

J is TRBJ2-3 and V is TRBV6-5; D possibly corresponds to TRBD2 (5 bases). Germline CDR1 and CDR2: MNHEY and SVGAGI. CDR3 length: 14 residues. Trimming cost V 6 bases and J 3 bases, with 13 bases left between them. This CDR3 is CASRWARDTDTQYF. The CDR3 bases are TGTGCCAGCAGGTGGGCCCGGGATACAGATACGCAGTATTTT.

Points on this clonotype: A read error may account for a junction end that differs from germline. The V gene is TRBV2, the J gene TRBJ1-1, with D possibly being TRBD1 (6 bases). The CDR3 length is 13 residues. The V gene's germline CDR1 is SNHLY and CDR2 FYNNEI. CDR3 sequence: CASNEKGGTEAFF. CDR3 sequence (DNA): TGTGCCAGCAATGAAAAGGGGGGAACTGAAGCTTTCTTT.

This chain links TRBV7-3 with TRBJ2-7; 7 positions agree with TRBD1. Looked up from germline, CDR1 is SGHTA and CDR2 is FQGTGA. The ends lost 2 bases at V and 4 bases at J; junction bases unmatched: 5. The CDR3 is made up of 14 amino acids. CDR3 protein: CASSLRGGAYEQYF. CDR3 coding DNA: TGTGCCAGCAGCTTACGAGGGGGCGCGTACGAGCAGTACTTC.

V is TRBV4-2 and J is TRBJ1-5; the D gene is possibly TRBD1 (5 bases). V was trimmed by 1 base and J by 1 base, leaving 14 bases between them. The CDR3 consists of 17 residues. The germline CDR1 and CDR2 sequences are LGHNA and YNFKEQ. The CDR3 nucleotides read TGTGCCAGCAGCCAAGGGGCGGGGGGAGGGAGCAATCAGCCCCAGCATTTT. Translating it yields CASSQGAGGGSNQPQHF.

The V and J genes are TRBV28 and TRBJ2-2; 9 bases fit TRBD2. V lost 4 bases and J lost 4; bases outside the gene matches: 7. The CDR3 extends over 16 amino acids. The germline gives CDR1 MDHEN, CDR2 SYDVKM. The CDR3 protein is CASSSDLAGITGELFF. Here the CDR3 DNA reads TGTGCCAGCAGTTCCGATCTAGCGGGGATCACCGGGGAGCTGTTTTTT. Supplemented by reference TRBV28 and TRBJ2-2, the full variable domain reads DVKVTQSSRYLVKRTGEKVFLECVQDMDHENMFWYRQDPGLGLRLIYFSYDVKMKEKGDIPEGYSVSREKKERFSLILESASTNQTSMYLCASSSDLAGITGELFFGEGSRLTVL.

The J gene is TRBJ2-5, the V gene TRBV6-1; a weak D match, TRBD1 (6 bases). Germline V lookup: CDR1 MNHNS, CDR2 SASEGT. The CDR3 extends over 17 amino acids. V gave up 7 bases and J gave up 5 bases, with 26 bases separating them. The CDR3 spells CASNEKLTGKVKETQYF. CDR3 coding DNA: TGTGCCAGCAACGAGAAGCTGACAGGCAAGGTGAAGGAGACCCAGTACTTC.

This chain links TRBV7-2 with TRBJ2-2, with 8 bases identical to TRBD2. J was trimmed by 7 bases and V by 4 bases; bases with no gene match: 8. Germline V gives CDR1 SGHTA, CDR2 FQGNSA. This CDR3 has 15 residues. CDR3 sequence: CASSSRGGTSGELFF. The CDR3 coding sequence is TGTGCCAGCAGCTCCCGAGGGGGGACTAGCGGGGAGCTGTTTTTT.

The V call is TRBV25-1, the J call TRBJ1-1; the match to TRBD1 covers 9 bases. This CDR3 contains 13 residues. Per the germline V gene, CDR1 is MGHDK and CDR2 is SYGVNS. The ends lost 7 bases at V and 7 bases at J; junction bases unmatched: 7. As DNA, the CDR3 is TGTGCCAGCAAGGGACAGGGAATTATTGAAGCTTTCTTT. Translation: CASKGQGIIEAFF.

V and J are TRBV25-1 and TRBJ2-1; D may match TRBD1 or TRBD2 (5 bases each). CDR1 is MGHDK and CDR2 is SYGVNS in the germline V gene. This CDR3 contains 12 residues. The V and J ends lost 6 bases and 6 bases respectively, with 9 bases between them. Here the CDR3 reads CASRYGGNEQFF. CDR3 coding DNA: TGTGCCAGCAGATATGGGGGCAATGAGCAGTTCTTC. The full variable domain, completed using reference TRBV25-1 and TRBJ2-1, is EADIYQTPRYLVIGTGKKITLECSQTMGHDKMYWYQQDPGMELHLIHYSYGVNSTEKGDLSSESTVSRIRTEHFPLTLESARPSHTSQYLCASRYGGNEQFFGPGTRLTVL.